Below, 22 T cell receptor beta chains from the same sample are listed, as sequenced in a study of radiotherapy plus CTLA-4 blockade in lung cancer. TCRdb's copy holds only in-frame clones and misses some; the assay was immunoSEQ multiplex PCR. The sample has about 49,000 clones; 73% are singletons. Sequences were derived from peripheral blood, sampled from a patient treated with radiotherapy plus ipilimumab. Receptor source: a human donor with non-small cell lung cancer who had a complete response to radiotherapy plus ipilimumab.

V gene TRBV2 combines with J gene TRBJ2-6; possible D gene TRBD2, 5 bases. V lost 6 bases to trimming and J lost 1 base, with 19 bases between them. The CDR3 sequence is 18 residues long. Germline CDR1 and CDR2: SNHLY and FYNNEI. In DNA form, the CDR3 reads TGTGCCAGCAGGGTAACACGGGATCTAGGGTCTGGGGCCAACGTCCTGACTTTC. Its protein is CASRVTRDLGSGANVLTF.

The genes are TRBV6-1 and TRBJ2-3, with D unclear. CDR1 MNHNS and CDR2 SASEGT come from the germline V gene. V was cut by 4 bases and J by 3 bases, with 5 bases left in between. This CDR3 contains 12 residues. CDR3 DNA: TGTGCCAGCAGTGTACGGACAGATACGCAGTATTTT. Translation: CASSVRTDTQYF.

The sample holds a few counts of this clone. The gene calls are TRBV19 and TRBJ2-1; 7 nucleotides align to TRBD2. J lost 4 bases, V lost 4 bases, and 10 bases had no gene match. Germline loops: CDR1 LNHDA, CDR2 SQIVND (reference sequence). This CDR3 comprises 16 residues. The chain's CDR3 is CASSSTGPGGYNEQFF. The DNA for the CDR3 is TGTGCCAGTAGTAGCACGGGCCCGGGGGGATACAATGAGCAGTTCTTC.

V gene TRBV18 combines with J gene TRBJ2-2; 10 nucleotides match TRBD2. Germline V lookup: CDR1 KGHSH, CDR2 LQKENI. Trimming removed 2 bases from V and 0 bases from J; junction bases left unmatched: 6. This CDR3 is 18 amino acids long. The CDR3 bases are TGTGCCAGCTCACCATTGCCTAGCGGGGGATCGAACACCGGGGAGCTGTTTTTT. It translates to CASSPLPSGGSNTGELFF.

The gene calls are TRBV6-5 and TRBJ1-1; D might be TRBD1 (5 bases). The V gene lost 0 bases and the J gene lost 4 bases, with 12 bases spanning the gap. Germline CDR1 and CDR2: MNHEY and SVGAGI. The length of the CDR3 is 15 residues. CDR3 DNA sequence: TGTGCCAGCAGTTACTCGGGGCTTCATGGCACTGAAGCTTTCTTT. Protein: CASSYSGLHGTEAFF.

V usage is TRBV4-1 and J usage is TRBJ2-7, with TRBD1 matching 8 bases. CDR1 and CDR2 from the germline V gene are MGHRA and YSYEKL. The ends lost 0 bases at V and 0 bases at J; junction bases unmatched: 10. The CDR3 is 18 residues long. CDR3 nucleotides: TGCGCCAGCAGCCAAGATAAGTGGGAAACAGGGGGCTCCTACGAGCAGTACTTC. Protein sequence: CASSQDKWETGGSYEQYF.

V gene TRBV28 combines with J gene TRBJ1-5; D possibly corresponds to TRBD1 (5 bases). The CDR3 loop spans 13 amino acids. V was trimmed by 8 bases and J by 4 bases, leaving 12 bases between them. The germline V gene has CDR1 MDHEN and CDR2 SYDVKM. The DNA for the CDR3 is TGTGCCAGCGGCGCGGGGGGGAATCAGCCCCAGCATTTT. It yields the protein CASGAGGNQPQHF.

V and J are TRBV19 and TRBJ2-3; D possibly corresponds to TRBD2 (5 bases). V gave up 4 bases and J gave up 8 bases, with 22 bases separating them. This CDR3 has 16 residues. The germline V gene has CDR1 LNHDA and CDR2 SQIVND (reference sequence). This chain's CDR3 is CASSRTEVASSGTQYF. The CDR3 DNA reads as TGTGCCAGTAGTAGGACGGAGGTCGCATCCTCCGGTACGCAGTATTTT.

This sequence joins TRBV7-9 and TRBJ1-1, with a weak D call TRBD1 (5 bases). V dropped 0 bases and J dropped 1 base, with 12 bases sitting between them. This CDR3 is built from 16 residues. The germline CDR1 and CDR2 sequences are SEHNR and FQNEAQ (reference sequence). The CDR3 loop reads CASSLAKGRGNTEAFF. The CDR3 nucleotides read TGTGCCAGCAGCTTAGCGAAGGGGCGGGGGAACACTGAAGCTTTCTTT. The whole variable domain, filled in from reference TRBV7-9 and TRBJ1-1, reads DTGVSQNPRHKITKRGQNVTFRCDPISEHNRLYWYRQTLGQGPEFLTYFQNEAQLEKSRLLSDRFSAERPKGSFSTLEIQRTEQGDSAMYLCASSLAKGRGNTEAFFGQGTRLTVV.

The DNA of the CDR3 is TGTGCCAGCAGTTACGGGGGCCCAGGGGAGCAGTACTTC. It is translated as CASSYGGPGEQYF. V gene TRBV6-5 combines with J gene TRBJ2-7; TRBD1 might be the D (6 bases). Germline assignment: CDR1 MNHEY and CDR2 SVGAGI. V lost 2 bases and J 7 bases, leaving 12 bases between the germline ends. This CDR3 spans 13 amino acids.

The CDR3 region has the DNA TGTGCCAGCAGCTCCCTAGCGGGCCTCTACACAGATACGCAGTATTTT. This translates into CASSSLAGLYTDTQYF. The V and J genes are TRBV7-8 and TRBJ2-3; TRBD2 matches 8 bases. The J segment lost 2 bases and the V segment lost 4 bases, leaving 8 bases of the junction unmatched. Germline CDR1 and CDR2: SGHVS and FQNEAQ. CDR3 size: 16 residues. Combining the CDR3 with reference TRBV7-8 and TRBJ2-3 gives the whole variable domain GAGVSQSPRYKVAKRGQDVALRCDPISGHVSLFWYQQALGQGPEFLTYFQNEAQLDKSGLPSDRFFAERPEGSVSTLKIQRTQQEDSAVYLCASSSLAGLYTDTQYFGPGTRLTVL.

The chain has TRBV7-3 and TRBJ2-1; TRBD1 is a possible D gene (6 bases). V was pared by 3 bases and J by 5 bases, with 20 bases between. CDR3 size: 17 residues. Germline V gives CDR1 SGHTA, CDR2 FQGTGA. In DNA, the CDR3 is TGTGCCAGCAGCTTGTACCCGCCGGGCAGGGGAAACAATGAGCAGTTCTTC. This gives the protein CASSLYPPGRGNNEQFF.

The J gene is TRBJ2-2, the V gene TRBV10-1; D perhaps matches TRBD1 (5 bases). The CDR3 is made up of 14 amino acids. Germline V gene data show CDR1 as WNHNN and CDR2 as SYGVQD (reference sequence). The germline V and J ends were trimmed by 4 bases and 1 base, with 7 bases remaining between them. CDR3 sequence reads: CASSGQLNTGELFF. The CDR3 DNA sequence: TGCGCCAGCAGTGGACAGTTGAACACCGGGGAGCTGTTTTTT.

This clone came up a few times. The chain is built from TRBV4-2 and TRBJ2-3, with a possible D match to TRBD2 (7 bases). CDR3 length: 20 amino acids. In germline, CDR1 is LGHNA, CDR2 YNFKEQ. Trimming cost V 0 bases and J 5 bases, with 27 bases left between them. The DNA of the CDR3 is TGTGCCAGCAGCCAAGATTTAAGGGGGTGGGGCGGGGGTGGTATAGATACGCAGTATTTT. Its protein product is CASSQDLRGWGGGGIDTQYF.

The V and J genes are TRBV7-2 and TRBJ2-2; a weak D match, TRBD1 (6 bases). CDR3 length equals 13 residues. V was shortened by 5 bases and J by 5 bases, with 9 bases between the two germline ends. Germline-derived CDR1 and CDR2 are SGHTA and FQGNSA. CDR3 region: CASSIGTTGELFF. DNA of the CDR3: TGTGCCAGCAGCATAGGGACAACCGGGGAGCTGTTTTTT.

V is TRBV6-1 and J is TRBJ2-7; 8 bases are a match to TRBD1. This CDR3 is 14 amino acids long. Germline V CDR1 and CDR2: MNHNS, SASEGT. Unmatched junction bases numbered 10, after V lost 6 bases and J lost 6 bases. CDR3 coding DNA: TGTGCCAGCAGGGGCGACAGGGGATCGGGCGAGCAGTACTTC. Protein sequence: CASRGDRGSGEQYF.

CDR3 nucleotides: TGTGCCAGCAGTGACTCGTTTCGGAGCTCCTACAATGAGCAGTTCTTC. Encoded protein: CASSDSFRSSYNEQFF. The chain is built from TRBV6-4 and TRBJ2-7; no reliable D call. Near its end, the DNA agrees better with TRBJ2-1, so the J call may be wrong. Germline V gene sequence: CDR1 MRHNA, CDR2 SNTAGT. The CDR3 sequence is 16 residues long.

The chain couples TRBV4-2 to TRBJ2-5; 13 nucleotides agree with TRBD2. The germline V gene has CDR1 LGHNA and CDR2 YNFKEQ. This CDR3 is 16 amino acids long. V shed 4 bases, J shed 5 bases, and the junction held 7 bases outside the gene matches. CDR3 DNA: TGTGCCAGCAGCCCTCGACTAGCGGGGGGAAGGGAGACCCAGTACTTC. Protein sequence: CASSPRLAGGRETQYF.

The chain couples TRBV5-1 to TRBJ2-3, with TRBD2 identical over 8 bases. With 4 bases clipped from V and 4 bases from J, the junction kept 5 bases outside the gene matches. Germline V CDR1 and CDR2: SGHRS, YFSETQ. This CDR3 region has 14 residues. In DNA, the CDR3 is TGCGCCAGCAGCACAAGCGGGAGTGCAGATACGCAGTATTTT. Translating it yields CASSTSGSADTQYF.

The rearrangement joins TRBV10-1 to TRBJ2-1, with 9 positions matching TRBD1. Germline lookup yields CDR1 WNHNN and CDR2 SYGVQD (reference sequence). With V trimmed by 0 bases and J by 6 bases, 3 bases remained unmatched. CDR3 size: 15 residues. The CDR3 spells CASSESGDRVNEQFF. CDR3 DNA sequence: TGCGCCAGCAGTGAGTCTGGGGACAGGGTCAATGAGCAGTTCTTC.

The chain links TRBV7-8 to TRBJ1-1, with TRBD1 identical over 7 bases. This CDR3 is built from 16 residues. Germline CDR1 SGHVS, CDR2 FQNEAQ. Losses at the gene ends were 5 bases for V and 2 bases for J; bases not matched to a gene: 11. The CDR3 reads CASSPRQGSVNTEAFF. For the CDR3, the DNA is TGTGCCAGCAGCCCGCGACAGGGATCCGTTAACACTGAAGCTTTCTTT. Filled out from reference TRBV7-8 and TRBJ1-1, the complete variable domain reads GAGVSQSPRYKVAKRGQDVALRCDPISGHVSLFWYQQALGQGPEFLTYFQNEAQLDKSGLPSDRFFAERPEGSVSTLKIQRTQQEDSAVYLCASSPRQGSVNTEAFFGQGTRLTVV.

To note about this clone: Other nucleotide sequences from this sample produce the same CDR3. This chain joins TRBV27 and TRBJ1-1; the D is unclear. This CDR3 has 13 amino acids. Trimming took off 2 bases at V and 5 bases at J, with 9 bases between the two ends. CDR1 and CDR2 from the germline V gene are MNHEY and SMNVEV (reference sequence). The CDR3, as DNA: TGTGCCAGCAGTTTAGAGGGAGGGACTGAAGCTTTCTTT. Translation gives CASSLEGGTEAFF.